The next 3 T cell receptor beta chains were all read from a single sample in a study of shared clonotypes between healthy human individuals. Naive CD8 cells comprised CD45RO-negative, CCR7-positively selected cells, excluding terminally differentiated effector memory CD45RA+ cells. Sequencing used immunoSEQ multiplex PCR; TCRdb keeps in-frame clones, though not all of them. This sample has millions of clones, with over 85% found just once. Sample: naive CD8+ T cells sorted from blood. These receptors originate from a man aged 18 to 29 in good health.

V and J are TRBV6-5 and TRBJ2-7; 7 positions match TRBD1. The V gene's germline CDR1 is MNHEY and CDR2 SVGAGI. J lost 6 bases, V lost 0 bases, and 2 bases had no gene match. This CDR3 has 13 amino acids. The DNA for the CDR3 is TGTGCCAGCAGTTACTCGTACAGGGGCGAGCAGTACTTC. Its protein is CASSYSYRGEQYF.

Remarks on this clone: Other DNA variants within this sample encode the same CDR3. The rearrangement links TRBV2 to TRBJ2-5, with a possible D match to TRBD1 (5 bases). Trimming took off 3 bases at V and 0 bases at J, with 8 bases between the two ends. The CDR3 covers 14 residues. Germline lookup yields CDR1 SNHLY and CDR2 FYNNEI. Here the CDR3 reads CASSEPGYQETQYF. In DNA form, the CDR3 reads TGTGCCAGCAGTGAGCCAGGGTACCAAGAGACCCAGTACTTC.

This clone was recorded only once. The chain recombines TRBV11-3 with TRBJ1-1, with D unclear. This CDR3 spans 14 amino acids. Germline assignment: CDR1 SGHNT and CDR2 YENEEA. Trimming shortened V by 5 bases and J by 1 base, and 11 bases separated the two germline ends. The CDR3 nucleotides read TGTGCCAGCAGCCTTAATAGCTGGAACACTGAAGCTTTCTTT. Protein: CASSLNSWNTEAFF.